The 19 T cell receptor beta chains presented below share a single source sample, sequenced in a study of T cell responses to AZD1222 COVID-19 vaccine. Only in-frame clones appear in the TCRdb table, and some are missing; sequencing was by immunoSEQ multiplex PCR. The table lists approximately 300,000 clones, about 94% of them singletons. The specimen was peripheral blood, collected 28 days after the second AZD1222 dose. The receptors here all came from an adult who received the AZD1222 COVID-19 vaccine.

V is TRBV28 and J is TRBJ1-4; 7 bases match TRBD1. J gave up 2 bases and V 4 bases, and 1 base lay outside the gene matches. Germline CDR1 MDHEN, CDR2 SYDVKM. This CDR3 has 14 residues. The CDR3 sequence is CASSWDSTNEKLFF. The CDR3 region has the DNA TGTGCCAGCAGTTGGGACAGTACTAATGAAAAACTGTTTTTT.

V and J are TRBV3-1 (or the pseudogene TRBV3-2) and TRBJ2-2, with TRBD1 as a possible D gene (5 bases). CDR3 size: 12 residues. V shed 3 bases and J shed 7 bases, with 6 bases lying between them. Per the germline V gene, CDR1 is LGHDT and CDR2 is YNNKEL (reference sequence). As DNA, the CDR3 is TGTGCCAGCAGCCATGACAGCGGGGAGCTGTTTTTT. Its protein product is CASSHDSGELFF.

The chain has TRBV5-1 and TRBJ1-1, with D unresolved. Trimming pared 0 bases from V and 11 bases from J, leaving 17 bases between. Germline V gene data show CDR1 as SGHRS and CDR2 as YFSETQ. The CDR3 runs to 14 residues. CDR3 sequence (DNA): TGCGCCAGCAGCTTGGCCGTCGCCTCAAAGTTGGCTTTCTTT. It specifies CASSLAVASKLAFF.

The CDR3 nucleotides read TGTGCCACCGGCGCGGACACCTACGAGCAGTACTTC. It yields the protein CATGADTYEQYF. The rearrangement uses TRBV2 and TRBJ2-7; D may be TRBD1 (5 bases). The CDR3 is 12 amino acids. V was pared by 10 bases and J by 2 bases, with 12 bases between. The germline gives CDR1 SNHLY, CDR2 FYNNEI.

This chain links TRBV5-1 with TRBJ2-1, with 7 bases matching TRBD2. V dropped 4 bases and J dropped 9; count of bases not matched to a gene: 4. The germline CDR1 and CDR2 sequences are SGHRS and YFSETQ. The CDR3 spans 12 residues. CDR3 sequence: CASSRLASEQFF. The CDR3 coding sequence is TGCGCCAGCAGCCGACTAGCTTCTGAGCAGTTCTTC.

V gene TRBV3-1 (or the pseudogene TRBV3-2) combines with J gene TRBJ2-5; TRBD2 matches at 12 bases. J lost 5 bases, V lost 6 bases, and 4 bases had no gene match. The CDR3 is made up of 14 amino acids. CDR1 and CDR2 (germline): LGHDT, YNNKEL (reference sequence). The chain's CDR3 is CASRPTSGGETQYF. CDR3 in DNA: TGTGCCAGCAGACCAACTAGCGGGGGGGAGACCCAGTACTTC.

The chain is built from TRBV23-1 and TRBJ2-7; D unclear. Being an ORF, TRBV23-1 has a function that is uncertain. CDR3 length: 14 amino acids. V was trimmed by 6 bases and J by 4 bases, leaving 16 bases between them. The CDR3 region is CASRRSETRYEQYF. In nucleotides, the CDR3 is TGCGCCAGCAGACGCTCCGAGACAAGATACGAGCAGTACTTC.

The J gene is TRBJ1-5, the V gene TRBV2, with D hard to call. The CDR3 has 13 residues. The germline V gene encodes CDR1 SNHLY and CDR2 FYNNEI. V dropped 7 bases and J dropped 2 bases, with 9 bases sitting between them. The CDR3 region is CASTIGGNQPQHF. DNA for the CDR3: TGTGCCAGCACAATCGGTGGCAATCAGCCCCAGCATTTT.

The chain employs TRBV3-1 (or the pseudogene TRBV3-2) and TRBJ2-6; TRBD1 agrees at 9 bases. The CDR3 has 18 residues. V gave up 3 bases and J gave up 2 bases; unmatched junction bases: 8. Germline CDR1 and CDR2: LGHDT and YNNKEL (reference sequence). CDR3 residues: CASSHRTGDSTGANVLTF. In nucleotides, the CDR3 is TGTGCCAGCAGCCACCGGACAGGGGATAGCACTGGGGCCAACGTCCTGACTTTC.

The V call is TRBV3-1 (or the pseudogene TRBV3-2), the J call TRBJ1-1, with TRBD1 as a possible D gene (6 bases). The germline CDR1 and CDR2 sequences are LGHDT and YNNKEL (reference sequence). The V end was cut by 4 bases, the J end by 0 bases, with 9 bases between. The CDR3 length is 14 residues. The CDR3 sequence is CASSRQGMNTEAFF. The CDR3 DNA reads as TGTGCCAGCAGCCGTCAGGGGATGAACACTGAAGCTTTCTTT.

Written as DNA, the CDR3 is TGTGCCAGCAGCCGAGTAGGGGTCGGCTACACCTTC. Amino acids: CASSRVGVGYTF. The chain joins TRBV9 to TRBJ1-2; maybe TRBD1 (5 bases). Trimming cost V 4 bases and J 8 bases, with 12 bases left between them. The CDR3 spans 12 residues. Germline V CDR1 and CDR2: SGDLS, YYNGEE.

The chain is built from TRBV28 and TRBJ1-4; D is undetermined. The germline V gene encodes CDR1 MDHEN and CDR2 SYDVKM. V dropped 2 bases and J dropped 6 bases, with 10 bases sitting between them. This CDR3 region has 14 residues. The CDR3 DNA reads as TGTGCCAGCAGTTTAAGGACTCCCGATGAAAAACTGTTTTTT. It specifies CASSLRTPDEKLFF.

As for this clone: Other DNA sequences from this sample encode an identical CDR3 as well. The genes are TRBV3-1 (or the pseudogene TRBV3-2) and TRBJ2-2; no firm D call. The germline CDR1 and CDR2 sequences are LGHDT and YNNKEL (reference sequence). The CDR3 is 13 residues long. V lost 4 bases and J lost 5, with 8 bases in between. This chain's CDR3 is CASSRLRTGELFF. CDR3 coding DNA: TGTGCCAGCAGCCGGTTACGGACCGGGGAGCTGTTTTTT.

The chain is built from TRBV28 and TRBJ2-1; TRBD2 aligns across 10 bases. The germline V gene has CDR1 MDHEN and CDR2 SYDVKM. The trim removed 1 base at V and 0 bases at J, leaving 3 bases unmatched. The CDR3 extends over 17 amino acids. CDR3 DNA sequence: TGTGCCAGCAGTTTATCGCGGACTAGCGGCTCCTACAATGAGCAGTTCTTC. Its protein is CASSLSRTSGSYNEQFF.

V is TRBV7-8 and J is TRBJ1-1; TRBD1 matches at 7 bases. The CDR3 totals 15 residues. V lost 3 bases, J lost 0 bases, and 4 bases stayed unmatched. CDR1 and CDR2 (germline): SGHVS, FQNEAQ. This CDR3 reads CASSLSTGMNTEAFF. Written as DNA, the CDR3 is TGTGCCAGCAGCTTGTCGACAGGGATGAACACTGAAGCTTTCTTT.

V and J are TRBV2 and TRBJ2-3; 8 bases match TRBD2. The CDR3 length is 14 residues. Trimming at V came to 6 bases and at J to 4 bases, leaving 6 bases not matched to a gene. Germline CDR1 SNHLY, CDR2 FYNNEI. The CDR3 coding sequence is TGTGCCAGCAGAACGGGGGGGCTGGCAGATACGCAGTATTTT. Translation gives CASRTGGLADTQYF.

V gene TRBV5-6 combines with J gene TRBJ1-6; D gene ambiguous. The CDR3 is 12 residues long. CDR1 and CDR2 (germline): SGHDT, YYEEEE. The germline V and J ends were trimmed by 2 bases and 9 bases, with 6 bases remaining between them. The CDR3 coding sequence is TGTGCCAGCAGCTTTCTTAGTTCACCCCTCCACTTT. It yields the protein CASSFLSSPLHF.

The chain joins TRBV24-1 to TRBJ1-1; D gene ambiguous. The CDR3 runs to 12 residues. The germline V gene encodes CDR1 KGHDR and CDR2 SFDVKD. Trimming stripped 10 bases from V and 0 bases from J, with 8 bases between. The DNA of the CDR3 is TGTGCCACGACATTCATGAACACTGAAGCTTTCTTT. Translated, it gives CATTFMNTEAFF.

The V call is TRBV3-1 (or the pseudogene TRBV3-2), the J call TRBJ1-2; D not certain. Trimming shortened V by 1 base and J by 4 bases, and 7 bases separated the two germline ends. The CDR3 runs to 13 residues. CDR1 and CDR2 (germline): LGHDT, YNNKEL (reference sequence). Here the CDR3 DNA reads TGTGCCAGCAGCCAAGCGAGGAGCTATGGCTACACCTTC. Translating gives CASSQARSYGYTF.